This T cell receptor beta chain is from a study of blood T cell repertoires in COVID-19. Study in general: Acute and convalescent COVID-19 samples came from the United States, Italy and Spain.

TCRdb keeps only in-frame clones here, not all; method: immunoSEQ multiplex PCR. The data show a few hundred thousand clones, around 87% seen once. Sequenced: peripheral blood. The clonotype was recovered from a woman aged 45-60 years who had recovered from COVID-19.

CDR3 nucleotides: TGTGCCAGTAGTCCCGGCAGGGAGGTTAGCTACACCTTC. Translating it yields CASSPGREVSYTF. V usage is TRBV19 and J usage is TRBJ1-2; maybe TRBD1 (5 bases). Per the germline V gene, CDR1 is LNHDA and CDR2 is SQIVND (reference sequence). The CDR3 has 13 amino acids. V was clipped by 5 bases and J by 9 bases, with 16 bases between them.